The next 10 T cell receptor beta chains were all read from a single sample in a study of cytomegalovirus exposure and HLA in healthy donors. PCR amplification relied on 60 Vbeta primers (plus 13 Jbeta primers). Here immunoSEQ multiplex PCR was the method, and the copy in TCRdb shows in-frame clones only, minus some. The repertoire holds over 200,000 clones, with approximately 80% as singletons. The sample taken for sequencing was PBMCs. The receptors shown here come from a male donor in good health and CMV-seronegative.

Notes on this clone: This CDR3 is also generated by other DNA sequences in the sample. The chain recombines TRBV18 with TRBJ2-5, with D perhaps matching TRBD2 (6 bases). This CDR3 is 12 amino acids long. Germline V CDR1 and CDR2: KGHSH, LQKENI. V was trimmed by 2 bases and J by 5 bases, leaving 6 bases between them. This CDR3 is CASSPAGETQYF. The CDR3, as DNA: TGTGCCAGCTCACCAGCGGGGGAGACCCAGTACTTC.

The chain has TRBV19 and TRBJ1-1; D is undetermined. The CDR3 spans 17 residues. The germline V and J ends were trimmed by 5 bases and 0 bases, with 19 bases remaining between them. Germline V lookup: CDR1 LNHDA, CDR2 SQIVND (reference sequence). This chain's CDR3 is CASSGPGIRLMNTEAFF. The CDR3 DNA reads TGTGCCAGTAGTGGGCCGGGGATCCGCCTCATGAACACTGAAGCTTTCTTT. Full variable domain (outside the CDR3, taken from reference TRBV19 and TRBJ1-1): DGGITQSPKYLFRKEGQNVTLSCEQNLNHDAMYWYRQDPGQGLRLIYYSQIVNDFQKGDIAEGYSVSREKKESFPLTVTSAQKNPTAFYLCASSGPGIRLMNTEAFFGQGTRLTVV.

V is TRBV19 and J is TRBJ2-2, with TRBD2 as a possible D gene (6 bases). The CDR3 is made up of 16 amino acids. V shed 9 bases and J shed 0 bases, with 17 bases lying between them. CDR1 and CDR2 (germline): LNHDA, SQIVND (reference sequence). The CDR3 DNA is TGTGCCAGCGGGGGACTTTTTGACGCGAACACCGGGGAGCTGTTTTTT. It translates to CASGGLFDANTGELFF.

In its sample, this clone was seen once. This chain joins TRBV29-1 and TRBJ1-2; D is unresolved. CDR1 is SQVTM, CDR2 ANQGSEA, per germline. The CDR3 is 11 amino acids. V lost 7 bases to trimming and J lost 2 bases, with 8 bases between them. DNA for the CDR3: TGCAGCGCTTCTTCGAACTATGGCTACACCTTC. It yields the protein CSASSNYGYTF.

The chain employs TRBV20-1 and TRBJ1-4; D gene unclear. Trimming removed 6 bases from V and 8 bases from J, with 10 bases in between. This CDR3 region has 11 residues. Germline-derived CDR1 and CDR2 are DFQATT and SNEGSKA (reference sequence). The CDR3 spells CSAAYSEKLFF. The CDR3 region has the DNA TGCAGTGCCGCCTATTCCGAAAAACTGTTTTTT.

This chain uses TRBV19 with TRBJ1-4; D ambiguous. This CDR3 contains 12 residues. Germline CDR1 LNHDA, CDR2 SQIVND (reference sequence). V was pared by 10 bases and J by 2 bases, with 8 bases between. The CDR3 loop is CATSRTNEKLFF. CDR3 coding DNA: TGTGCCACCTCCCGGACTAATGAAAAACTGTTTTTT.

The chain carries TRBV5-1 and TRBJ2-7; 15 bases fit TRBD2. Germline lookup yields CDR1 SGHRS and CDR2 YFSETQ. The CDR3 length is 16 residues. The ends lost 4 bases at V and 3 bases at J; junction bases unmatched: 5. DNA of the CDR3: TGCGCCAGCAGCCCTGGGACTAGCGGGAGGAGCTACGAGCAGTACTTC. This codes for CASSPGTSGRSYEQYF.

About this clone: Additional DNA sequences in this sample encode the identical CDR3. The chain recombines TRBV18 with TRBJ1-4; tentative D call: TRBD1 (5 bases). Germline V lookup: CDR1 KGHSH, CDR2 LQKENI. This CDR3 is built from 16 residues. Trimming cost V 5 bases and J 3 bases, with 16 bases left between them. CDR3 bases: TGTGCCAGCTCATTGAACCAGGGAGGTTCTAATGAAAAACTGTTTTTT. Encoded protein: CASSLNQGGSNEKLFF. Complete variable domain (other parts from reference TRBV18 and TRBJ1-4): NAGVMQNPRHLVRRRGQEARLRCSPMKGHSHVYWYRQLPEEGLKFMVYLQKENIIDESGMPKERFSAEFPKEGPSILRIQQVVRGDSAAYFCASSLNQGGSNEKLFFGSGTQLSVL.

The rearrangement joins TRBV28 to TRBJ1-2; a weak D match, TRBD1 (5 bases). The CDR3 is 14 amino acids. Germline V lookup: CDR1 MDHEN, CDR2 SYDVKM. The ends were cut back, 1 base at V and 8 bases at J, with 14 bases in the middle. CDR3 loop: CASSLLTRAGGYTF. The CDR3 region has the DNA TGTGCCAGCAGTTTATTGACAAGGGCAGGGGGCTACACCTTC.

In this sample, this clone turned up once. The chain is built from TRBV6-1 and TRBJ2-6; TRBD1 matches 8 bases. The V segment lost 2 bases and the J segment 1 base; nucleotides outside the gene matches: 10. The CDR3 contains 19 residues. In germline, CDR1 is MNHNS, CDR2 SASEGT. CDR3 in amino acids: CASSEKPRTGTSGANVLTF. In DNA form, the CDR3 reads TGTGCCAGCAGTGAAAAACCCCGGACAGGGACATCTGGGGCCAACGTCCTGACTTTC.